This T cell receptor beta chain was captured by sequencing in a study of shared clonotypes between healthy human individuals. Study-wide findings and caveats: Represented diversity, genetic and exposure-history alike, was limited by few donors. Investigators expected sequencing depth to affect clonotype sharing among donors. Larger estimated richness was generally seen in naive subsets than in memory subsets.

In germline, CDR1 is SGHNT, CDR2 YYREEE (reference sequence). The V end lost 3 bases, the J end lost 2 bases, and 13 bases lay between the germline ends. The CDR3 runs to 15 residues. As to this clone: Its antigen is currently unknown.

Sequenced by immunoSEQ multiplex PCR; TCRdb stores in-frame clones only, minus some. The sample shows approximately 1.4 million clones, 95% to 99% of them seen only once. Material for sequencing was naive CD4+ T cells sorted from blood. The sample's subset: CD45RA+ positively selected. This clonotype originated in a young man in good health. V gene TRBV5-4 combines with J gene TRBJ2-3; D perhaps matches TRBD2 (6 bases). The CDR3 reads CASSYPSATTDTQYF. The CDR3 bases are TGTGCCAGCAGCTACCCTAGCGCAACCACAGATACGCAGTATTTT.